These T cell receptor beta chains were read from a single sample in a study of blood T cell repertoires in COVID-19. This table comes from immunoSEQ multiplex PCR, and its TCRdb copy is limited to in-frame clones, with some not included. Here the sample spans some 49,000 clones, roughly four fifths being singletons. The sample consisted of peripheral blood. The receptor set was obtained from a woman between 55 and 75 years old with acute or convalescent COVID-19. Each CDR3 is given with its conserved first and last residue. The D gene is left open where the match is weak. Clone sizes are given selectively: once, few, many, or a class where the clone is expanded.

CDR3 DNA,CDR3 protein,V gene,clone size,D gene,J gene
TGTGCCAGTAGACAGGGACCTGGAAACACCATATATTTT,CASRQGPGNTIYF,TRBV19,once,-,TRBJ1-3
TGTGCCAGCAGCTTAGAAACGGGGTTCACTGAAGCTTTCTTT,CASSLETGFTEAFF,TRBV7-9,-,-,TRBJ1-1
TGTGCCACCAGTGATTTGTCCCCGGGACAGGGTCCGAACACCGGGGAGCTGTTTTTT,CATSDLSPGQGPNTGELFF,TRBV24-1,-,TRBD1,TRBJ2-2
TGCGCCAGCAGGGACAGCCAAGAGACCCAGTACTTC,CASRDSQETQYF,TRBV10-2,-,-,TRBJ2-5
TGCGCCAGCAGCCAAGAGTTCGGAGCGGGGGATAGCACAGATACGCAGTATTTT,CASSQEFGAGDSTDTQYF,TRBV4-1,-,TRBD2,TRBJ2-3
TGCGCCAGCAGCTTTGGCCCCACGGAGCCCCAGTACTTC,CASSFGPTEPQYF,TRBV5-1,-,-,TRBJ2-5
-,CATSGYRDQTPYIF,TRBV15,-,-,TRBJ1-3
TGTGCCTCCTCCTATTCAGGGGGCCGTAGTAGGGACACTGAAGCTTTCTTT,CASSYSGGRSRDTEAFF,TRBV24-1,once,TRBD1,TRBJ1-1
TGTGCCAGCAGTTTCAGGGATCAGCCCCAGCATTTT,CASSFRDQPQHF,TRBV7-9,-,-,TRBJ1-5
TGTGCCAGCAGCCCTCTCGGGGGGGGCCAACCTTTGAACACTGAAGCTTTCTTT,CASSPLGGGQPLNTEAFF,TRBV28,-,-,TRBJ1-1
TGTGCCAGCAGCGCCGGGACAGGGAACGGGGCTTTCTTT,CASSAGTGNGAFF,TRBV9,-,TRBD1,TRBJ1-1
TGTGCCAGCAGCCAACTAGGGACTAGCGGGAGGGCACAGTTCTTC,CASSQLGTSGRAQFF,TRBV7-2,-,TRBD2,TRBJ2-1
TGTGCCAGTAGTAACCCTCTACAGCCCCAGCATTTT,CASSNPLQPQHF,TRBV19,-,-,TRBJ1-5
TGTGCCAGCGGGTCCGGGTTATCCTACAATGAGCAGTTCTTC,CASGSGLSYNEQFF,TRBV11-2,-,-,TRBJ2-1
TGTGCCAGCAGCGTAGGACATAGGACAGATAATTCACCCCTCCACTTT,CASSVGHRTDNSPLHF,TRBV9,-,-,TRBJ1-6
TGTGCCAGCTCGGGACAGGCGAGATATAGCAATCAGCCCCAGCATTTT,CASSGQARYSNQPQHF,TRBV2,-,TRBD1,TRBJ1-5